This is a list of T cell receptor beta chains from one sample in a study of cytomegalovirus exposure and HLA in healthy donors. The method was immunoSEQ multiplex PCR; TCRdb's version includes in-frame clones alone and lacks a portion of them. The sample includes more than 95,000 clones, about four fifths of them seen just once. The source material was PBMCs. These receptors all come from a woman in her 50s in good health and CMV-seropositive. The CDR3 runs from the conserved cysteine through the conserved F or W. A D gene is named only where the DNA matches it firmly.

D gene: -; J gene: TRBJ1-2; V gene: TRBV11-3; CDR3 protein: CASSFPDSGYTF
D gene: TRBD1; J gene: TRBJ1-1; V gene: TRBV27; CDR3 protein: CASSKIDRGRTEAFF
D gene: -; J gene: TRBJ1-4; V gene: TRBV2; CDR3 protein: CAGKGGDPTNEKLFF
D gene: -; J gene: TRBJ1-5; V gene: TRBV27; CDR3 protein: CASSLVEPQHF
D gene: TRBD2; J gene: TRBJ2-7; V gene: TRBV5-4; CDR3 protein: CASSPDGGAGSYEQYF
D gene: TRBD2; J gene: TRBJ2-3; V gene: TRBV6-5; CDR3 protein: CASSYTSGRGDTQYF
D gene: TRBD2; J gene: TRBJ2-1; V gene: TRBV7-2; CDR3 protein: CASSLEASGGHQFF
D gene: -; J gene: TRBJ2-7; V gene: TRBV19; CDR3 protein: CASRLGGGSYEQYF
D gene: -; J gene: TRBJ1-1; V gene: TRBV11-2; CDR3 protein: CASSLDEGAYTEAFF
D gene: -; J gene: TRBJ2-4; V gene: TRBV6-6; CDR3 protein: CASSYAENIQYF
D gene: TRBD2; J gene: TRBJ2-1; V gene: TRBV6-5; CDR3 protein: CASSTTGGPYNEQFF
D gene: TRBD1; J gene: TRBJ1-2; V gene: TRBV6-5; CDR3 protein: CASSPGGRGYTF
D gene: -; J gene: TRBJ1-2; V gene: TRBV5-6; CDR3 protein: CASSLGRPSGAAGYTF
D gene: TRBD2; J gene: TRBJ2-5; V gene: TRBV7-2; CDR3 protein: CASSRTSERETQYF
D gene: TRBD2; J gene: TRBJ2-7; V gene: TRBV5-4; CDR3 protein: CASSPGLAGAYEQYF
D gene: -; J gene: TRBJ1-5; V gene: TRBV9; CDR3 protein: CASSKGGANQPQHF
D gene: TRBD1; J gene: TRBJ2-1; V gene: TRBV4-1; CDR3 protein: CASSPNPRTGRNEQFF
D gene: -; J gene: TRBJ2-3; V gene: TRBV27; CDR3 protein: CASSLGTTGDTQYF
D gene: TRBD1; J gene: TRBJ2-7; V gene: TRBV18; CDR3 protein: CASSAGTGARYEQYF
D gene: TRBD2; J gene: TRBJ2-5; V gene: TRBV7-9; CDR3 protein: CASSLGGGETQYF
D gene: -; J gene: TRBJ1-6; V gene: TRBV5-1; CDR3 protein: CASSLDRVVNSPLHF
D gene: TRBD1; J gene: TRBJ2-7; V gene: TRBV9; CDR3 protein: CASSVQGASYEQYF